These 23 T cell receptor beta chains were sequenced from one sample in a study of blood T cell repertoires in COVID-19. Some clones are missing from TCRdb's copy, which holds only in-frame ones; the method was immunoSEQ multiplex PCR. This sample has more than 85,000 clones, with roughly 89% found just once. The sequencing sample was made of peripheral blood. The receptors come from a man between 65 and 85 years old with acute or convalescent COVID-19.

This clone has only one observation. This sequence joins TRBV5-1 and TRBJ2-7; no reliable D call. Between the trimmed V and J ends, which lost 0 bases and 0 bases, there was a span of 7 bases. The CDR3 is made up of 14 amino acids. Germline V gene data show CDR1 as SGHRS and CDR2 as YFSETQ. The CDR3, as DNA: TGCGCCAGCAGCTTGGGGAGCAGCTCCTACGAGCAGTACTTC. It codes for CASSLGSSSYEQYF.

CDR3: CASSFFSGTTDTQYF. CDR3 nucleotides: TGTGCCAGCAGCTTCTTTAGCGGGACCACAGATACGCAGTATTTT. This chain joins TRBV7-3 and TRBJ2-3; 8 nucleotides agree with TRBD2. Trimming removed 3 bases from V and 2 bases from J; junction bases left unmatched: 4. The germline V gene has CDR1 SGHTA and CDR2 FQGTGA. The CDR3 loop spans 15 amino acids.

The chain employs TRBV3-1 (or the pseudogene TRBV3-2) and TRBJ1-6; D is undetermined. There are 16 residues in the CDR3. The germline gives CDR1 LGHDT, CDR2 YNNKEL (reference sequence). V was cut by 4 bases and J by 7 bases, with 17 bases left in between. The CDR3 DNA reads as TGTGCCAGCAGCCTCCCCCGAGGAGGGCAGAATTCACCCCTCCACTTT. Translation gives CASSLPRGGQNSPLHF.

The chain has TRBV24-1 and TRBJ2-7, with D unclear. Germline V gene sequence: CDR1 KGHDR, CDR2 SFDVKD. The CDR3 is 12 amino acids. Trimming took 4 bases from V and 0 from J, leaving 3 bases between them. This CDR3 reads CATSDSSYEQYF. The DNA of the CDR3 is TGTGCCACCAGTGACTCCTCCTACGAGCAGTACTTC.

The CDR3 DNA reads as TGTGCCAGCAGCTCTGACACCCGACCTGGAAACACCATATATTTT. Its translation is CASSSDTRPGNTIYF. V gene TRBV7-9 combines with J gene TRBJ1-3; D ambiguous. V was shortened by 4 bases and J by 2 bases, with 12 bases between the two germline ends. This CDR3 has 15 amino acids. CDR1 is SEHNR, CDR2 FQNEAQ, per germline (reference sequence).

This clone was seen many times. The same CDR3 can be traced to other DNA sequences in this sample. This chain joins TRBV5-1 and TRBJ2-1; 7 bases map to TRBD2. The CDR3 runs 14 residues. V dropped 0 bases and J dropped 7; count of bases not matched to a gene: 4. Germline CDR1 reads SGHRS; CDR2 reads YFSETQ. In DNA form, the CDR3 reads TGCGCCAGCAGCTTGGCGGGGGGTGGAAATGAGCAGTTCTTC. Amino acid sequence: CASSLAGGGNEQFF.

V is TRBV5-1 and J is TRBJ2-1, with TRBD2 identical over 7 bases. The CDR3 contains 15 residues. Germline loops: CDR1 SGHRS, CDR2 YFSETQ. J was trimmed by 2 bases and V by 0 bases; bases with no gene match: 2. The CDR3 DNA is TGCGCCAGCAGCTTGGCCCTAGCGGCCTACAATGAGCAGTTCTTC. Translated, it gives CASSLALAAYNEQFF.

J is TRBJ1-2 and V is TRBV19; 7 bases match TRBD1. V trimming: 7 bases; J trimming: 3 bases; junction bases outside the gene matches: 11. The germline gives CDR1 LNHDA, CDR2 SQIVND (reference sequence). This CDR3 is 15 amino acids long. The CDR3 spells CASNSMTGWDYGYTF. In nucleotides, the CDR3 is TGTGCCAGTAACTCGATGACAGGGTGGGACTATGGCTACACCTTC.

This chain joins TRBV12-3 or TRBV12-4 and TRBJ2-2; the D is unclear. V dropped 7 bases and J dropped 6 bases, with 9 bases sitting between them. The CDR3 is made up of 12 amino acids. The CDR3 DNA reads TGTGCCAGCAAACGGCAGGCCGGGGAGCTGTTTTTT. It specifies CASKRQAGELFF.

The chain recombines TRBV6-5 with TRBJ1-6; 8 bases are shared with TRBD1. The junction had 6 bases not matched to a gene; V was cut back by 2 bases and J by 9 bases. Germline loops: CDR1 MNHEY, CDR2 SVGAGI. The CDR3 runs 15 residues. CDR3 amino acids: CASSYEGTGFSPLHF. Written as DNA, the CDR3 is TGTGCCAGCAGTTACGAGGGGACAGGTTTTTCACCCCTCCACTTT.

The CDR3 spells CASSRLAGSQETQYF. CDR3 sequence (DNA): TGTGCCAGCAGCCGACTAGCGGGATCCCAAGAGACCCAGTACTTC. The chain uses TRBV6-5 and TRBJ2-5; 11 positions agree with TRBD2. V gave up 6 bases and J gave up 1 base; unmatched junction bases: 4. The CDR3 is made up of 15 amino acids. Germline loops: CDR1 MNHEY, CDR2 SVGAGI.

The gene calls are TRBV28 and TRBJ1-1; TRBD1 matches at 8 bases. With V trimmed by 6 bases and J by 3 bases, 6 bases remained unmatched. Germline values: CDR1 MDHEN, CDR2 SYDVKM. There are 14 residues in the CDR3. The CDR3 reads CASSQGARDTEAFF. In DNA form, the CDR3 reads TGTGCCAGCAGCCAGGGGGCGCGGGACACTGAAGCTTTCTTT.

CDR3 coding DNA: TGTGCCAGCAGCTATCAACAGGGGTACTATGGCTACACCTTC. Translated: CASSYQQGYYGYTF. This rearrangement joins TRBV7-9 to TRBJ1-2, with 7 bases that match TRBD1. Losses at the gene ends were 4 bases for V and 3 bases for J; bases not matched to a gene: 5. Germline loops: CDR1 SEHNR, CDR2 FQNEAQ (reference sequence). CDR3 size: 14 residues.

The chain is built from TRBV30 and TRBJ2-7, with 7 bases fitting TRBD2. The CDR3 has 13 amino acids. V gave up 4 bases and J gave up 4 bases; unmatched junction bases: 7. CDR1 GTSNPN and CDR2 SVGIG come from the germline V gene (reference sequence). The CDR3 sequence is CAWMERGAYEQYF. The CDR3 region has the DNA TGTGCCTGGATGGAGCGGGGAGCTTACGAGCAGTACTTC. Complete variable domain (other parts from reference TRBV30 and TRBJ2-7): SQTIHQWPATLVQPVGSPLSLECTVEGTSNPNLYWYRQAAGRGLQLLFYSVGIGQISSEVPQNLSASRPQDRQFILSSKKLLLSDSGFYLCAWMERGAYEQYFGPGTRLTVT.

This clone was found once. J is TRBJ2-7 and V is TRBV6-6; a possible D gene is TRBD2 (5 bases). Trimming stripped 2 bases from V and 1 base from J, with 12 bases between. Germline V lookup: CDR1 MNHNY, CDR2 SVGAGI (reference sequence). The CDR3 is made up of 15 amino acids. CDR3 in DNA: TGTGCCAGCAGTTACGAACGGGGTTTGTCCTACGAGCAGTACTTC. This codes for CASSYERGLSYEQYF.

The chain carries TRBV5-4 and TRBJ1-3, with D maybe TRBD1 (6 bases). This CDR3 has 16 residues. V was clipped by 0 bases and J by 0 bases, with 10 bases between them. Germline V gene sequence: CDR1 SGHNT, CDR2 YYREEE (reference sequence). The DNA for the CDR3 is TGTGCCAGCAGCTTGGTAGGACAGCGCTCTGGAAACACCATATATTTT. It specifies CASSLVGQRSGNTIYF.

This clone was seen only a few times. The chain links TRBV25-1 to TRBJ1-6; TRBD1 might be the D (5 bases). There are 13 residues in the CDR3. The germline CDR1 and CDR2 sequences are MGHDK and SYGVNS. With 8 bases removed from V and 5 bases from J, the gap between germline ends came to 10 bases. In DNA form, the CDR3 reads TGTGCCAGCCAGGGTCTAGATAATTCACCCCTCCACTTT. As protein: CASQGLDNSPLHF.

This clone has only one observation. The rearrangement links TRBV7-2 to TRBJ2-1; 7 bases line up with TRBD2. Germline CDR1 SGHTA, CDR2 FQGNSA. V gave up 0 bases and J gave up 4 bases; unmatched junction bases: 12. The CDR3 is 18 residues long. CDR3 loop: CASSLASGSGVGYNEQFF. CDR3 DNA sequence: TGTGCCAGCAGCTTAGCCTCGGGGAGCGGGGTAGGTTACAATGAGCAGTTCTTC. The variable domain in full, completed from reference TRBV7-2 and TRBJ2-1, reads GAGVSQSPSNKVTEKGKDVELRCDPISGHTALYWYRQSLGQGLEFLIYFQGNSAPDKSGLPSDRFSAERTGGSVSTLTIQRTQQEDSAVYLCASSLASGSGVGYNEQFFGPGTRLTVL.

This chain links TRBV2 with TRBJ1-2; tentative D call: TRBD1 (5 bases). V lost 10 bases, J lost 2 bases, and 14 bases lay in between. The germline V gene encodes CDR1 SNHLY and CDR2 FYNNEI. There are 13 residues in the CDR3. CDR3 DNA sequence: TGTGCCACTTCAGGGCGGGAGAACTATGGCTACACCTTC. Encoded protein: CATSGRENYGYTF.

The genes are TRBV5-1 and TRBJ1-1; a possible D gene is TRBD1 (5 bases). V lost 2 bases to trimming and J lost 1 base, with 9 bases between them. Germline V gene lookup returns CDR1 SGHRS and CDR2 YFSETQ. There are 14 residues in the CDR3. The CDR3 DNA reads as TGCGCCAGCAGCTTACAGGTGGCGAACACTGAAGCTTTCTTT. This gives the protein CASSLQVANTEAFF.

The rearrangement joins TRBV7-2 to TRBJ2-3, with 9 bases that match TRBD2. The germline V gene has CDR1 SGHTA and CDR2 FQGNSA. V dropped 2 bases and J dropped 1; count of bases not matched to a gene: 4. The CDR3 length is 16 residues. CDR3 in amino acids: CASSLFGGGGTDTQYF. CDR3 nucleotide sequence: TGTGCCAGCAGCTTATTCGGCGGGGGGGGCACAGATACGCAGTATTTT.

The chain has TRBV7-2 and TRBJ2-7, with 9 bases identical to TRBD2. CDR3 length equals 17 residues. CDR1 and CDR2 (germline): SGHTA, FQGNSA. Trimming removed 5 bases from V and 3 bases from J; junction bases left unmatched: 14. CDR3 region: CASSLTGGRDLLYEQYF. The CDR3 coding sequence is TGTGCCAGCAGCCTCACTGGCGGGAGGGACCTTCTCTACGAGCAGTACTTC.

The chain has TRBV4-2 and TRBJ2-5, with 11 bases lining up with TRBD2. Germline-derived CDR1 and CDR2 are LGHNA and YNFKEQ. The junction had 11 bases not matched to a gene; V was cut back by 4 bases and J by 4 bases. The CDR3 is 17 residues long. CDR3 in DNA: TGTGCCAGCAGCCGACAACTAGCGGGGGTCGGTGGAGAGACCCAGTACTTC. This sequence encodes CASSRQLAGVGGETQYF.